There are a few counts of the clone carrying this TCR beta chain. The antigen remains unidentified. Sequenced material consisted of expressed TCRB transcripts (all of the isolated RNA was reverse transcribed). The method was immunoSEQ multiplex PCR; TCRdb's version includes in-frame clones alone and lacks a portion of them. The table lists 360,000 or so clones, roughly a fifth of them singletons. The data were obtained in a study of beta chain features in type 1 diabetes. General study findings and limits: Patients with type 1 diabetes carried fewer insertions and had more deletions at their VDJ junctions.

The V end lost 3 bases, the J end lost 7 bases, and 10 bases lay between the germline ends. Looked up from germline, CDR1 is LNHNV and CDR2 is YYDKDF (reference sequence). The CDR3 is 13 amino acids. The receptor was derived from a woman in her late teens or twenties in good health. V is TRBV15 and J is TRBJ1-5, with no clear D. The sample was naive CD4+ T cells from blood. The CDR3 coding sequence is TGTGCCACCAGCAGCTTAAAGCGGCAGCCCCAGCATTTT. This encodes CATSSLKRQPQHF.